This TCR beta chain was captured by sequencing in a study of shared clonotypes between healthy human individuals. The CDR3 spans 14 residues. Germline V gene lookup returns CDR1 KGHSH and CDR2 LQKENI. V lost 6 bases to trimming and J lost 6 bases, with 18 bases between them. The count of this clone is one. Antigen specificity is unknown. General study results and limits: Estimated clonotype richness was generally higher in naive than memory subsets.

Memory CD4+ cells were the fraction left after CD45RA+ naive selection. Once extracted for a subset, genomic DNA was divided evenly among several immunoSEQ plates. Only in-frame clones appear in the TCRdb table, and some are missing; sequencing was by immunoSEQ multiplex PCR. The sample consists of under 200,000 clones, 80% to 95% of them appearing once. The TCR was taken from a woman in her twenties or thirties in good health. The chain joins TRBV18 to TRBJ2-7, with D maybe TRBD1 (5 bases). The sequencing sample was made of naive CD4+ T cells sorted from blood. As to subset: CD45RA+ positively selected. CDR3 DNA sequence: TGTGCCAGCTCCGCTTCAGAACAGGTCGGCGAGCAGTACTTC. Amino acids: CASSASEQVGEQYF.